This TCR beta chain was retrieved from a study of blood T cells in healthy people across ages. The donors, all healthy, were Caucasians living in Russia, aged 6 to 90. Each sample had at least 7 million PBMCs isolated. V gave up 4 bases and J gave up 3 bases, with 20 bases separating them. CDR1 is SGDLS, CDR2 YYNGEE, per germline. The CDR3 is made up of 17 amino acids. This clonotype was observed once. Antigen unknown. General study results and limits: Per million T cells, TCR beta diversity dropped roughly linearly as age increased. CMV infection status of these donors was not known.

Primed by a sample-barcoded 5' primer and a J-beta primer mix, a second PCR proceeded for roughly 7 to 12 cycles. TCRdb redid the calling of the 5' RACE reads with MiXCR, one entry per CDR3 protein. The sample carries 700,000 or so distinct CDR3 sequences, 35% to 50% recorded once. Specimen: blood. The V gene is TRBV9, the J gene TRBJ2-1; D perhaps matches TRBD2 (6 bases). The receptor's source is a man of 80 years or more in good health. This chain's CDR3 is CASSPSTGTHYYNEQFF. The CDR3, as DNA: TGTGCCAGCAGCCCATCTACTGGGACTCACTACTACAATGAGCAGTTCTTC.